This entry lists 9 T cell receptor beta chains sequenced from one sample in a study of blood T cell repertoires in COVID-19. Here immunoSEQ multiplex PCR was the method, and the copy in TCRdb shows in-frame clones only, minus some. Among tens of thousands of clones listed, approximately 78% were seen once. Sequencing was performed on peripheral blood. These receptors all stem from a woman in her seventies with COVID-19, enrolled during active disease.

This chain joins TRBV6-5 and TRBJ1-2, with a weak D call TRBD1 (5 bases). CDR3 size: 15 residues. Trimming removed 4 bases from V and 4 bases from J, with 16 bases in between. The germline V gene encodes CDR1 MNHEY and CDR2 SVGAGI. In DNA, the CDR3 is TGTGCCAGCAGTTTGGGGAGGGACCCACTCTATGGCTACACCTTC. Translation gives CASSLGRDPLYGYTF.

V gene TRBV19 combines with J gene TRBJ1-1, with 8 positions matching TRBD1. Germline CDR1 reads LNHDA; CDR2 reads SQIVND (reference sequence). This CDR3 has 15 amino acids. Germline trimming cut 2 bases from V and 1 base from J; bases unmatched to any gene: 3. CDR3 residues: CASSIIGQGNTEAFF. The DNA for the CDR3 is TGTGCCAGTAGTATAATCGGACAGGGGAACACTGAAGCTTTCTTT.

The chain carries TRBV7-2 and TRBJ2-7; 8 bases fit TRBD1. CDR1 and CDR2 (germline): SGHTA, FQGNSA. J gave up 3 bases and V 0 bases, and 4 bases lay outside the gene matches. The CDR3 loop spans 15 amino acids. The CDR3 here is CASSLAPGGYYEQYF. CDR3 DNA: TGTGCCAGCAGCTTAGCACCAGGGGGCTACTACGAGCAGTACTTC.

The genes are TRBV21-1 and TRBJ1-3; the table assigns TRBD1, which was not confirmed against the DNA. TRBV21-1 is assigned pseudogene status. The CDR3 length is 16 residues. The CDR3 bases are TGTGCCAGCAGCACCCCCCAGATCTTTTCTGGAAACACCATATATTTT. Protein sequence: CASSTPQIFSGNTIYF.

The CDR3, as DNA: TGCGCCAGCAGCCAAGATCCCGGGAGGGCCACCGGGGAGCTGTTTTTT. Translation gives CASSQDPGRATGELFF. This rearrangement joins TRBV4-3 to TRBJ2-2; TRBD2 matches 8 bases. The CDR3 totals 16 residues. Germline assignment: CDR1 LGHNA and CDR2 YSLEER. With 0 bases clipped from V and 4 bases from J, the junction kept 4 bases outside the gene matches.

V gene TRBV2 combines with J gene TRBJ2-3, with D maybe TRBD2 (6 bases). The ends were cut back, 4 bases at V and 6 bases at J, with 23 bases in the middle. This CDR3 spans 17 amino acids. Germline CDR1 is SNHLY and CDR2 is FYNNEI. CDR3: CASSGPTIGTPADTQYF. CDR3 in DNA: TGTGCCAGCAGTGGTCCTACTATCGGGACTCCCGCCGATACGCAGTATTTT.

This chain joins TRBV7-9 and TRBJ2-5; tentatively, D is TRBD1 (5 bases). Trimming cost V 10 bases and J 2 bases, with 14 bases left between them. CDR3 length equals 13 residues. The germline CDR1 and CDR2 sequences are SEHNR and FQNEAQ (reference sequence). The CDR3 here is CAIESRTQETQYF. The CDR3 DNA reads as TGTGCCATAGAGAGCCGGACACAAGAGACCCAGTACTTC.

The chain carries TRBV6-2 or TRBV6-3 and TRBJ1-1; 7 positions agree with TRBD1. Germline assignment: CDR1 MNHEY and CDR2 SVGEGT. The V and J ends lost 4 bases and 7 bases, in that order; junction bases with no gene match: 6. This CDR3 region has 13 residues. The CDR3 loop reads CASSSGGGREAFF. CDR3 nucleotides: TGTGCCAGCAGTTCGGGAGGGGGCCGTGAAGCTTTCTTT.

The chain carries TRBV19 and TRBJ1-1; 9 bases line up with TRBD1. V trimming: 3 bases; J trimming: 5 bases; junction bases outside the gene matches: 10. The CDR3 spans 16 residues. CDR1 LNHDA and CDR2 SQIVND come from the germline V gene (reference sequence). The CDR3 region has the DNA TGTGCCAGTAGTATCTCCACTCCGACAGGGGGGACTGAAGCTTTCTTT. This gives the protein CASSISTPTGGTEAFF. The full variable domain, rest sourced from reference TRBV19 and TRBJ1-1, is DGGITQSPKYLFRKEGQNVTLSCEQNLNHDAMYWYRQDPGQGLRLIYYSQIVNDFQKGDIAEGYSVSREKKESFPLTVTSAQKNPTAFYLCASSISTPTGGTEAFFGQGTRLTVV.